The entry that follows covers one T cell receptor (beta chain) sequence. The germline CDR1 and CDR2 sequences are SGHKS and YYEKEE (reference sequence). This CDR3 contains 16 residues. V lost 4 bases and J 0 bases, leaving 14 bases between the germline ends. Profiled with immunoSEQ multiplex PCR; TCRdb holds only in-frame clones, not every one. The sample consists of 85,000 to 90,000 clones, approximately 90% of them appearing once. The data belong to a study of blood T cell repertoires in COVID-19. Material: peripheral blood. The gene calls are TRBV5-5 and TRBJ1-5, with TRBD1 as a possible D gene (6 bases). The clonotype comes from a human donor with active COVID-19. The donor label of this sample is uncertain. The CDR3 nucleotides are TGTGCCAGCAGCCCCTATCTGGGGGCTAGCAATCAGCCCCAGCATTTT. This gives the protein CASSPYLGASNQPQHF.